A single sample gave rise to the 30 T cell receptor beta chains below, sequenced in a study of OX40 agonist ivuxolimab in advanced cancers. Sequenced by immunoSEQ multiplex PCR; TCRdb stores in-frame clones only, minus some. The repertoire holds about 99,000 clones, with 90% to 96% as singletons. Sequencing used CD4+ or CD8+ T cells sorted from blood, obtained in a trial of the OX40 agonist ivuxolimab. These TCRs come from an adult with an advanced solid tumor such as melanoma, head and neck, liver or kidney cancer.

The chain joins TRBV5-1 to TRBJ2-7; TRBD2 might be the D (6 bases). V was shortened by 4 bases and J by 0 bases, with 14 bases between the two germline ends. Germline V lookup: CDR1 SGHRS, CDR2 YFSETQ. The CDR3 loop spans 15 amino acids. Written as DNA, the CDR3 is TGCGCCAGCAGCCCGGTCGGGGGAAGCTCCTACGAGCAGTACTTC. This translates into CASSPVGGSSYEQYF.

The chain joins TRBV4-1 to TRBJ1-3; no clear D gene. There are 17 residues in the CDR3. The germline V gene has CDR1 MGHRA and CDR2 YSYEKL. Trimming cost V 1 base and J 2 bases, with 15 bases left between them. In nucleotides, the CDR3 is TGCGCCAGCAGCCAAGTCGTGGGGATCGGAGCTGGAAACACCATATATTTT. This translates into CASSQVVGIGAGNTIYF.

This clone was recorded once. For the CDR3, the DNA is TGTGCCAGCAGTGCACCAATAGCGGGAGGGCCGACAGATACGCAGTATTTT. This gives the protein CASSAPIAGGPTDTQYF. The chain carries TRBV27 and TRBJ2-3, with TRBD2 identical over 11 bases. V lost 5 bases, J lost 3 bases, and 10 bases stayed unmatched. The CDR3 totals 17 residues. Germline CDR1 reads MNHEY; CDR2 reads SMNVEV (reference sequence).

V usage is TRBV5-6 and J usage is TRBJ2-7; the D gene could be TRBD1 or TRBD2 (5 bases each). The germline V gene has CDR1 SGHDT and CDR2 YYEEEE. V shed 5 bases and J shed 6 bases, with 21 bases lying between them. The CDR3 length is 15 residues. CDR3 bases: TGTGCCAGCAGTTCCCCACCCGGACGAGGGGCCGAGCAGTACTTC. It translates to CASSSPPGRGAEQYF.

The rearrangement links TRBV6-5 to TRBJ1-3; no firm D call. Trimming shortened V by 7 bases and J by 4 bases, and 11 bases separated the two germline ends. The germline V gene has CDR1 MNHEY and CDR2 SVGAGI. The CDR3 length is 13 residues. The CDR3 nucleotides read TGTGCCAGCACCGGCCTGGGGGGAAACACCATATATTTT. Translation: CASTGLGGNTIYF.

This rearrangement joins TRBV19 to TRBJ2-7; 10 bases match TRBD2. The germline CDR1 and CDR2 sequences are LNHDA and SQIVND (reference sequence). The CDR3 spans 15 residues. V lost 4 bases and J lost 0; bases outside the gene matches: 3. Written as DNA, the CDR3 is TGTGCCAGTAGTACGACTAGCGGGCCCTCCTACGAGCAGTACTTC. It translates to CASSTTSGPSYEQYF. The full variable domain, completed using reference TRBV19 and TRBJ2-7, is DGGITQSPKYLFRKEGQNVTLSCEQNLNHDAMYWYRQDPGQGLRLIYYSQIVNDFQKGDIAEGYSVSREKKESFPLTVTSAQKNPTAFYLCASSTTSGPSYEQYFGPGTRLTVT.

CDR3: CASSSKDGLTSDGYTF. In DNA, the CDR3 is TGTGCCAGCAGTTCCAAGGACGGACTCACTTCTGATGGCTACACCTTC. The chain has TRBV6-6 and TRBJ1-2; D unresolved. This CDR3 is 16 amino acids long. V gave up 4 bases and J gave up 6 bases, with 21 bases separating them. CDR1 MNHNY and CDR2 SVGAGI come from the germline V gene (reference sequence).

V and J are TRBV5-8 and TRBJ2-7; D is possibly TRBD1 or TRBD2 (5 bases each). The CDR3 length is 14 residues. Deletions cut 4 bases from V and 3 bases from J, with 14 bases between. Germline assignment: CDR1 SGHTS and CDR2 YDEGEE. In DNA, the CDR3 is TGTGCCAGCAGCCCCCGTGGGGGTTACTACGAGCAGTACTTC. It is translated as CASSPRGGYYEQYF.

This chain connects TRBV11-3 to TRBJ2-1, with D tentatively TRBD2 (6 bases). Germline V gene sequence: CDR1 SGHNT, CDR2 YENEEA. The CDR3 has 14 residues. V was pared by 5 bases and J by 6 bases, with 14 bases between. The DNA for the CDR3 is TGTGCCAGCAGCACCTCTAGCGCCCCCAATGAGCAGTTCTTC. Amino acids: CASSTSSAPNEQFF.

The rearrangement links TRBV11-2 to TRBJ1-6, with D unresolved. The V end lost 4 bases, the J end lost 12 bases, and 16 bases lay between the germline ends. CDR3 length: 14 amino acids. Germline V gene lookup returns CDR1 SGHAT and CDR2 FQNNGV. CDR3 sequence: CASSSPISPEPLHF. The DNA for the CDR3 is TGTGCCAGCAGCTCCCCTATATCCCCGGAACCCCTCCACTTT.

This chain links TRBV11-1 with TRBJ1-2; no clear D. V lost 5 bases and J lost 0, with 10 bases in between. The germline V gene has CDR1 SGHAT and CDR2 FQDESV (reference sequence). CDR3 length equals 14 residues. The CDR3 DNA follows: TGTGCCAGCAGCCTAGGGCCTACTAACTATGGCTACACCTTC. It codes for CASSLGPTNYGYTF. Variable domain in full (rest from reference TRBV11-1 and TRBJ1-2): EAEVAQSPRYKITEKSQAVAFWCDPISGHATLYWYRQILGQGPELLVQFQDESVVDDSQLPKDRFSAERLKGVDSTLKIQPAELGDSAMYLCASSLGPTNYGYTFGSGTRLTVV.

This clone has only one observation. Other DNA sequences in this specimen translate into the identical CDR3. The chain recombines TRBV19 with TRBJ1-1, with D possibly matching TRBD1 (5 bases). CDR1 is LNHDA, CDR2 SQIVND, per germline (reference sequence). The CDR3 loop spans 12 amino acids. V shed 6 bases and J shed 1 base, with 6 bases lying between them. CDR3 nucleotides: TGTGCCAGTAGCCAGGGGAACACTGAAGCTTTCTTT. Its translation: CASSQGNTEAFF.

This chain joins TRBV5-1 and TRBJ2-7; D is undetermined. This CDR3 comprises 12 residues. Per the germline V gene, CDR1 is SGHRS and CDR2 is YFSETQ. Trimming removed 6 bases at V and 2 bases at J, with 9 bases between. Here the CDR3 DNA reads TGCGCCAGCACGGCATCCACCTACGAGCAGTACTTC. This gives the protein CASTASTYEQYF.

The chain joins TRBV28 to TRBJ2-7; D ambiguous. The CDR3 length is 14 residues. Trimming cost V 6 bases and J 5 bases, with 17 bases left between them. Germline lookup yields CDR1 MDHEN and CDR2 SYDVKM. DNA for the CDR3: TGTGCCAGCAGGTACCTTGCCTCGGCCGACGAGCAGTACTTC. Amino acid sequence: CASRYLASADEQYF.

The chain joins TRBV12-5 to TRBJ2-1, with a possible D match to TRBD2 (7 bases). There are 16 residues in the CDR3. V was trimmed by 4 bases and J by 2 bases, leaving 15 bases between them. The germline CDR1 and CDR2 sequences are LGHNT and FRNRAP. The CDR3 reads CASGSLGGGAYNEQFF. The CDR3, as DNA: TGTGCTAGTGGTTCGCTAGGGGGGGGAGCCTACAATGAGCAGTTCTTC.

The CDR3 spells CASSASRGYEQYF. The CDR3 nucleotides read TGTGCCAGCTCGGCATCCAGAGGCTACGAGCAGTACTTC. J is TRBJ2-7 and V is TRBV6-4, with no clear D. The CDR3 has 13 residues. Trimming removed 8 bases at V and 3 bases at J, with 14 bases between. CDR1 MRHNA and CDR2 SNTAGT come from the germline V gene.

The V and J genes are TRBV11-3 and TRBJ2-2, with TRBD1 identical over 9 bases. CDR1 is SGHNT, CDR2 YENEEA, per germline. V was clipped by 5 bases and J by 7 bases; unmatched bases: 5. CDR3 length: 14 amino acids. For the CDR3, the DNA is TGTGCCAGCAGCCCACGGACAGGGGACGGGGAGCTGTTTTTT. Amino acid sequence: CASSPRTGDGELFF.

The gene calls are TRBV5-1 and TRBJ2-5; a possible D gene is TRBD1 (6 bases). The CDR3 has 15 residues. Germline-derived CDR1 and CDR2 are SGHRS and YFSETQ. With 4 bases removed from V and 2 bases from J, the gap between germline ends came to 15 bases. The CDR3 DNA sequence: TGCGCCAGCAGCCCCCTCCCCGGGACACAAGAGACCCAGTACTTC. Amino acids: CASSPLPGTQETQYF.

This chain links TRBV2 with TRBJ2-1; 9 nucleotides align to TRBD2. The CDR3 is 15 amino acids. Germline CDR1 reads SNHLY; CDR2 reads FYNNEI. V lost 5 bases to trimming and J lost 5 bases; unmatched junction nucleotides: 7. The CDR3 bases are TGTGCCAGCAGTACCTTTGCGGGGGGGAACAATGAGCAGTTCTTC. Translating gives CASSTFAGGNNEQFF.

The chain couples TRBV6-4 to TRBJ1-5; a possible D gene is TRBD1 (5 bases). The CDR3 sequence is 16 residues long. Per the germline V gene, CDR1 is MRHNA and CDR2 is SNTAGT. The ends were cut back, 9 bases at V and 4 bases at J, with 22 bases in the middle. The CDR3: CARSKMSGAPNQPQHF. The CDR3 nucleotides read TGTGCCAGGTCCAAGATGTCCGGGGCCCCAAATCAGCCCCAGCATTTT.

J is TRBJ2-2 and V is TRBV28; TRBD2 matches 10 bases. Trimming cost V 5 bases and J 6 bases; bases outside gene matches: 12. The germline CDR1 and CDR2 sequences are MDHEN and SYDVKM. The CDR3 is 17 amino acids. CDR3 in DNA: TGTGCCAGCAGTCTAGTGGGGCTAGCGGGAGTTCCCGGGGAGCTGTTTTTT. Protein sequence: CASSLVGLAGVPGELFF.

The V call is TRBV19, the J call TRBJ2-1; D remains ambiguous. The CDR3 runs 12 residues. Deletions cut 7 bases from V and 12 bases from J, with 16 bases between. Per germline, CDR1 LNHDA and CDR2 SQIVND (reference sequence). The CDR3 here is CASIAPGSGQFF. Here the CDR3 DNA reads TGTGCCAGTATAGCCCCCGGATCAGGGCAGTTCTTC. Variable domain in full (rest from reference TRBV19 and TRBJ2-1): DGGITQSPKYLFRKEGQNVTLSCEQNLNHDAMYWYRQDPGQGLRLIYYSQIVNDFQKGDIAEGYSVSREKKESFPLTVTSAQKNPTAFYLCASIAPGSGQFFGPGTRLTVL.

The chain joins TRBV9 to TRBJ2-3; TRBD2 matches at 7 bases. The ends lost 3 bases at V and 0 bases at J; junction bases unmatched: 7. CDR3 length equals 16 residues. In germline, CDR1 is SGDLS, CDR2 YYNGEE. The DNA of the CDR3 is TGTGCCAGCAGCGACCCAGCGGGGCCAAGCACAGATACGCAGTATTTT. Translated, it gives CASSDPAGPSTDTQYF.

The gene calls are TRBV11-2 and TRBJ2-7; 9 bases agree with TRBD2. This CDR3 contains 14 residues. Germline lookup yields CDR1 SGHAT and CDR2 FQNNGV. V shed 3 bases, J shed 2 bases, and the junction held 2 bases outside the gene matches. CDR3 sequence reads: CASSFGGRAYEQYF. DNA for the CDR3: TGTGCCAGCAGCTTCGGCGGGAGGGCCTACGAGCAGTACTTC.

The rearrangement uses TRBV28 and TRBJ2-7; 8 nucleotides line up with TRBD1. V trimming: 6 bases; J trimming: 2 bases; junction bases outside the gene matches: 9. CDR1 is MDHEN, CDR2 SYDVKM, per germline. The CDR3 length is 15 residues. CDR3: CASRKGQGRAYEQYF. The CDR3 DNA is TGTGCCAGCAGAAAAGGACAGGGTAGAGCCTACGAGCAGTACTTC.

The CDR3 sequence is CASSQTGGSLYEQYF. In DNA form, the CDR3 reads TGTGCCAGTTCTCAAACAGGGGGGAGCTTATACGAGCAGTACTTC. The chain is built from TRBV19 and TRBJ2-7; TRBD1 matches 8 bases. This CDR3 spans 15 amino acids. Germline-derived CDR1 and CDR2 are LNHDA and SQIVND (reference sequence). Unmatched junction bases numbered 13, after V lost 8 bases and J lost 4 bases.

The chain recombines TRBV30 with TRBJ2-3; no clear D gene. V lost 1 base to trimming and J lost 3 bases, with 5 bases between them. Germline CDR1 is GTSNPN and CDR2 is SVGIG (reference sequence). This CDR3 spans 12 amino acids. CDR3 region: CAWSAITDTQYF. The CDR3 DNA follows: TGTGCCTGGAGTGCGATTACAGATACGCAGTATTTT.

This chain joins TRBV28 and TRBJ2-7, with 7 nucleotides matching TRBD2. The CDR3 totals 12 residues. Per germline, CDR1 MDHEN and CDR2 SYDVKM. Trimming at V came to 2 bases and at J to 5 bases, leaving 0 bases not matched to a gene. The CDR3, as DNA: TGTGCCAGCAGTTTAGGGGGGGACGAGCAGTACTTC. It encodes CASSLGGDEQYF.

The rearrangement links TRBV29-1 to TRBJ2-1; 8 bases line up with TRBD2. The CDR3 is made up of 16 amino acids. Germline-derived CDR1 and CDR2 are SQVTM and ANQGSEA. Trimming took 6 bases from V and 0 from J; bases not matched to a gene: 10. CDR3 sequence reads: CSVISSGQSSYNEQFF. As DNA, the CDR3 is TGCAGCGTGATATCTAGCGGGCAGAGCTCCTACAATGAGCAGTTCTTC.

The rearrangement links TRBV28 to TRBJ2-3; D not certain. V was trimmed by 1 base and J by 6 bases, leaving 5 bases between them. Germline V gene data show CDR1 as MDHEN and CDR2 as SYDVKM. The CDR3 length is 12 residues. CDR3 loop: CASSLSPDTQYF. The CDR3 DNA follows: TGTGCCAGCAGTTTATCACCCGATACGCAGTATTTT.